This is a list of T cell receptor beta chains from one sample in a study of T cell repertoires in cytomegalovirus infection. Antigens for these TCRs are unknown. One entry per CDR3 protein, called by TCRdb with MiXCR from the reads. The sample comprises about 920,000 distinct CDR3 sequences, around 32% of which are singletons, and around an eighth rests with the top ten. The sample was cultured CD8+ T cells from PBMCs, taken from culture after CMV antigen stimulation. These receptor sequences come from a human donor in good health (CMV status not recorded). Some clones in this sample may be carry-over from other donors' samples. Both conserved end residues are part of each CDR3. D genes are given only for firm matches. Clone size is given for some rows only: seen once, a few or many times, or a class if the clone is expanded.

cdr3_aa: CASSLEGIQPQHF; cdr3_nt: TGTGCCAGCAGTTTGGAGGGCATTCAGCCCCAGCATTTT; d_call: .; j_call: TRBJ1-5; clone_size: .; cdr3_length: 13; v_call: TRBV12-3/TRBV12-4
cdr3_aa: CASSSRTGEGSNQPQHF; cdr3_nt: TGTGCCAGCAGTTCCCGGACAGGGGAAGGGAGCAATCAGCCCCAGCATTTT; d_call: TRBD1; j_call: TRBJ1-5; clone_size: few; cdr3_length: 17; v_call: TRBV6-1
cdr3_aa: CASCRNTGEPFF; cdr3_nt: TGTGCCAGCTGTAGGAACACCGGGGAGCCGTTTTTT; d_call: .; j_call: TRBJ2-2; clone_size: .; cdr3_length: 12; v_call: TRBV6-8
cdr3_aa: CASSSGVGDEQFF; cdr3_nt: TGTGCCAGCAGCTCGGGGGTAGGGGATGAGCAGTTCTTC; d_call: .; j_call: TRBJ2-1; clone_size: few; cdr3_length: 13; v_call: TRBV11-3
cdr3_aa: CASSPTGSGYEQYF; cdr3_nt: TGTGCCAGCAGTCCAACGGGAAGCGGCTACGAGCAGTACTTC; d_call: .; j_call: TRBJ2-7; clone_size: .; cdr3_length: 14; v_call: TRBV6-1
cdr3_aa: CASRSGFGTQETQYF; cdr3_nt: TGTGCCAGCAGATCAGGGTTCGGAACCCAAGAGACCCAGTACTTC; d_call: .; j_call: TRBJ2-5; clone_size: many; cdr3_length: 15; v_call: TRBV7-8
cdr3_aa: CASRPGVEAFF; cdr3_nt: TGTGCCAGCAGACCAGGGGTTGAAGCTTTCTTT; d_call: .; j_call: TRBJ1-1; clone_size: few; cdr3_length: 11; v_call: TRBV7-9
cdr3_aa: CASSMTGSGAEAFF; cdr3_nt: TGTGCCAGCAGCATGACAGGGAGTGGGGCTGAAGCTTTCTTT; d_call: TRBD1; j_call: TRBJ1-1; clone_size: few; cdr3_length: 14; v_call: TRBV12-3/TRBV12-4
cdr3_aa: CASSGAGTMETQYF; cdr3_nt: TGCGCCAGCAGCGGAGCCGGGACAATGGAGACCCAGTACTTC; d_call: .; j_call: TRBJ2-5; clone_size: few; cdr3_length: 14; v_call: TRBV4-1
cdr3_aa: CSVEVGIRTSGGSAWPDTQYF; cdr3_nt: TGCAGCGTTGAAGTGGGAATACGGACTAGCGGGGGGTCCGCCTGGCCAGATACGCAGTATTTT; d_call: TRBD2; j_call: TRBJ2-3; clone_size: .; cdr3_length: 21; v_call: TRBV29-1
cdr3_aa: CASSLRVRVTDTQYF; cdr3_nt: TGTGCCAGCAGTTTAAGGGTCAGAGTCACAGATACGCAGTATTTT; d_call: .; j_call: TRBJ2-3; clone_size: few; cdr3_length: 15; v_call: TRBV27
cdr3_aa: CASSGHKRSGEFYNEQFF; cdr3_nt: TGTGCCAGCAGCGGCCATAAAAGGAGCGGGGAGTTCTACAATGAGCAGTTCTTC; d_call: TRBD2; j_call: TRBJ2-1; clone_size: .; cdr3_length: 18; v_call: TRBV9
cdr3_aa: CASKEVSSYNSPLHF; cdr3_nt: TGTGCCAGTAAAGAAGTGAGCTCCTATAATTCACCCCTCCACTTT; d_call: .; j_call: TRBJ1-6; clone_size: .; cdr3_length: 15; v_call: TRBV19
cdr3_aa: CASSQDLEGAVNYGYTF; cdr3_nt: TGTGCCAGCAGCCAAGATCTTGAGGGGGCGGTTAACTATGGCTACACCTTC; d_call: TRBD1; j_call: TRBJ1-2; clone_size: once; cdr3_length: 17; v_call: TRBV14
cdr3_aa: CASSRHFQDTFTDTQYF; cdr3_nt: TGTGCCAGCAGCCGTCACTTCCAGGACACCTTCACAGATACGCAGTATTTT; d_call: .; j_call: TRBJ2-3; clone_size: many; cdr3_length: 17; v_call: TRBV7-2
cdr3_aa: CASRGRVDPHHTYNEQFF; cdr3_nt: TGTGCCAGCCGGGGCAGGGTAGATCCACACCACACATACAATGAGCAGTTCTTC; d_call: .; j_call: TRBJ2-1; clone_size: .; cdr3_length: 18; v_call: TRBV5-5
cdr3_aa: CASTPWGGKETQYF; cdr3_nt: TGTGCCAGCACCCCATGGGGGGGCAAAGAGACCCAGTACTTC; d_call: .; j_call: TRBJ2-5; clone_size: few; cdr3_length: 14; v_call: TRBV27
cdr3_aa: CASSEVPSSYNEQFF; cdr3_nt: TGTGCCAGCAGTGAAGTTCCGAGCTCCTACAATGAGCAGTTCTTC; d_call: .; j_call: TRBJ2-1; clone_size: .; cdr3_length: 15; v_call: TRBV6-1